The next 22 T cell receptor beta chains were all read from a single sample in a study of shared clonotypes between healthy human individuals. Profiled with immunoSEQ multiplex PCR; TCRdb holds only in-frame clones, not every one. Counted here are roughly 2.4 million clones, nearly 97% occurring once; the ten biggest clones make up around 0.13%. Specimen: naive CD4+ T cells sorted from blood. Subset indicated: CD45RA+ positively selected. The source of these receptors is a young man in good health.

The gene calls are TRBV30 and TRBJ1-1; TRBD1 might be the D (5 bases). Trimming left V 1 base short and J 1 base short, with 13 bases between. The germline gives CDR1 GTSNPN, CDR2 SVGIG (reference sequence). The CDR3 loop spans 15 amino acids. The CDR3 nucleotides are TGTGCCTGGAGTGCCCTATTGCAGGGGAACACTGAAGCTTTCTTT. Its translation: CAWSALLQGNTEAFF.

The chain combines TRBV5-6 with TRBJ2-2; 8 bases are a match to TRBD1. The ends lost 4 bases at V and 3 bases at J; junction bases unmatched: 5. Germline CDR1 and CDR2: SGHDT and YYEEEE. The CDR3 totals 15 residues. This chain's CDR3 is CASSTDRGYTGELFF. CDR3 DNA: TGTGCCAGCAGCACAGACAGGGGTTACACCGGGGAGCTGTTTTTT.

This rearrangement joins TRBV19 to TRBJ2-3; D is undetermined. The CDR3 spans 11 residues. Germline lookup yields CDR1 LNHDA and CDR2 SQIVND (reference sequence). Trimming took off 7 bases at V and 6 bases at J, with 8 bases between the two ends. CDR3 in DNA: TGTGCCAGTACGGATTGGGATACGCAGTATTTT. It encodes CASTDWDTQYF.

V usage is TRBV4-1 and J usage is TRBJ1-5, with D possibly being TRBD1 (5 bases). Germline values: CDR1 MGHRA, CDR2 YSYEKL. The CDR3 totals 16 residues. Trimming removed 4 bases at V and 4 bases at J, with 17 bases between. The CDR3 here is CASSRGPRPLNQPQHF. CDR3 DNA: TGCGCCAGCAGCCGGGGACCGAGACCTCTTAATCAGCCCCAGCATTTT.

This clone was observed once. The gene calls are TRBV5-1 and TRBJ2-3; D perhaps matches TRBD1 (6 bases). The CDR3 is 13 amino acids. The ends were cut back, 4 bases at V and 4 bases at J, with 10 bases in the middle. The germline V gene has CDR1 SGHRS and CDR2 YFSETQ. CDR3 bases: TGCGCCAGCAGCGGCAGGGGTTCAGATACGCAGTATTTT. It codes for CASSGRGSDTQYF.

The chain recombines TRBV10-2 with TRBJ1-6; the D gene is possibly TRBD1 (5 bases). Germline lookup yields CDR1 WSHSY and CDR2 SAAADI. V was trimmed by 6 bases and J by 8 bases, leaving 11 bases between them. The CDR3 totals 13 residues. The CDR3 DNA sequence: TGCGCCAGCAGGGCAGGGAAGGATTCACCCCTCCACTTT. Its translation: CASRAGKDSPLHF.

The CDR3 is CASSPGRWAGGFNEQFF. CDR3 coding DNA: TGCGCCAGCAGCCCCGGGCGTTGGGCAGGGGGCTTCAATGAGCAGTTCTTC. V usage is TRBV4-1 and J usage is TRBJ2-1; the match to TRBD1 covers 8 bases. Per the germline V gene, CDR1 is MGHRA and CDR2 is YSYEKL. This CDR3 is 17 amino acids long. V lost 4 bases and J lost 6; bases outside the gene matches: 14.

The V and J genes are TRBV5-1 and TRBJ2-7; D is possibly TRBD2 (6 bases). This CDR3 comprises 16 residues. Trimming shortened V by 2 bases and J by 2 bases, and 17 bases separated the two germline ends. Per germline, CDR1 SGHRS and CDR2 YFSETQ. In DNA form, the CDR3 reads TGCGCCAGCAGCTTCCCTGGTGGAGGGCCCCCCTACGAGCAGTACTTC. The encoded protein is CASSFPGGGPPYEQYF. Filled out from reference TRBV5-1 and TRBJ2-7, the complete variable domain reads KAGVTQTPRYLIKTRGQQVTLSCSPISGHRSVSWYQQTPGQGLQFLFEYFSETQRNKGNFPGRFSGRQFSNSRSEMNVSTLELGDSALYLCASSFPGGGPPYEQYFGPGTRLTVT.

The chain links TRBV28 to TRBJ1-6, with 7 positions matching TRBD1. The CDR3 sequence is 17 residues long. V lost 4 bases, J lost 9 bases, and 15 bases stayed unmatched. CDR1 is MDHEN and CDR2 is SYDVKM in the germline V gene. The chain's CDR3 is CASSSQGQGGFTSPLHF. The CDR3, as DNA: TGTGCCAGCAGTTCTCAGGGCCAGGGGGGCTTTACTTCACCCCTCCACTTT.

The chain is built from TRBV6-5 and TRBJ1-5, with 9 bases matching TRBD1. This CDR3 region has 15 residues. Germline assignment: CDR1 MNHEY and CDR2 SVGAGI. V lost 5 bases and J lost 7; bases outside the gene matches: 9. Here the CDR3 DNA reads TGTGCCAGCAGTCCCGGGACAGGGTTCCGACAGCCCCAGCATTTT. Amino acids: CASSPGTGFRQPQHF.

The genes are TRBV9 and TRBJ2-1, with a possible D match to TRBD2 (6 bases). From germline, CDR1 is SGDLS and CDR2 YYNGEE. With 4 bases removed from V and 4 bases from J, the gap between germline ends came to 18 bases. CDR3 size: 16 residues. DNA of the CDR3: TGTGCCAGCAGCCCGGGAGCGGGTAAAAAATACAATGAGCAGTTCTTC. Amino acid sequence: CASSPGAGKKYNEQFF. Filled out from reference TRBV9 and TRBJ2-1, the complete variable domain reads DSGVTQTPKHLITATGQRVTLRCSPRSGDLSVYWYQQSLDQGLQFLIQYYNGEERAKGNILERFSAQQFPDLHSELNLSSLELGDSALYFCASSPGAGKKYNEQFFGPGTRLTVL.

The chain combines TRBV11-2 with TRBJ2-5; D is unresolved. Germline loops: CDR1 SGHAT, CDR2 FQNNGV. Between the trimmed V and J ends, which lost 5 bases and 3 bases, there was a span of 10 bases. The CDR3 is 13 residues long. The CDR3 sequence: CASSPVRKETQYF. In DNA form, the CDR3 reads TGTGCCAGCAGCCCTGTGCGCAAAGAGACCCAGTACTTC.

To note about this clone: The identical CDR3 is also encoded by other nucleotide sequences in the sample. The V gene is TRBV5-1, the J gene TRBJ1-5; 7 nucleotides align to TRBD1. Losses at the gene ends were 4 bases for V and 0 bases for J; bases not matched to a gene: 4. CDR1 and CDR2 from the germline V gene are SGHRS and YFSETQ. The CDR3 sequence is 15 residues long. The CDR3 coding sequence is TGCGCCAGCAGCCTCACAGGGGATAGCAATCAGCCCCAGCATTTT. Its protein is CASSLTGDSNQPQHF.

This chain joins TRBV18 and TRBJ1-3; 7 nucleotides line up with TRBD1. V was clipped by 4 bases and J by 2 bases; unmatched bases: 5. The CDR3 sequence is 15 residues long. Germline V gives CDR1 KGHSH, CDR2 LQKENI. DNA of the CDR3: TGTGCCAGCTCACTATCCGGGACAGCTGGAAACACCATATATTTT. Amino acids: CASSLSGTAGNTIYF.

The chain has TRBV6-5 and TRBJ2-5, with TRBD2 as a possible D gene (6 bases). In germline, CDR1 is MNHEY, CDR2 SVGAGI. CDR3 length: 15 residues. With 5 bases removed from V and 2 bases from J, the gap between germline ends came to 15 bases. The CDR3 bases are TGTGCCAGCAGTCCGAGATCTAGCGTTCAAGAGACCCAGTACTTC. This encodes CASSPRSSVQETQYF.

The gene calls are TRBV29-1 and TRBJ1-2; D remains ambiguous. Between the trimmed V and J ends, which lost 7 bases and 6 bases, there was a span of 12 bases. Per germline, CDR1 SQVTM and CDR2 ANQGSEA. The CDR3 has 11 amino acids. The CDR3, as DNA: TGCAGCGCCGGAAGTCTGGATGGCTACACCTTC. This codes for CSAGSLDGYTF.

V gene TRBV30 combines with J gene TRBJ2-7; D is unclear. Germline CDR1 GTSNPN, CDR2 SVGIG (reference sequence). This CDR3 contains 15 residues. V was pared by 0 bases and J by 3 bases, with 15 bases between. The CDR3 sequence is CAWSVGEKTGYEQYF. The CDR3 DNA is TGTGCCTGGAGTGTAGGAGAGAAAACTGGCTACGAGCAGTACTTC.

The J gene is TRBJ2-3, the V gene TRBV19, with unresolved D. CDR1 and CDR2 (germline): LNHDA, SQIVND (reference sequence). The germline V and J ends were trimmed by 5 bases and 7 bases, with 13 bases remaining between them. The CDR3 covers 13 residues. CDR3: CASSVGSAYTQYF. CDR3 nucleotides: TGTGCCAGTAGTGTTGGGTCAGCCTATACGCAGTATTTT.

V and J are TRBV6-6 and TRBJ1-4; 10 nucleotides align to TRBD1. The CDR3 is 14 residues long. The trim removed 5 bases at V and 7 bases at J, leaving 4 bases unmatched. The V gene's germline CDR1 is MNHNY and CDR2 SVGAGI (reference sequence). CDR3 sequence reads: CASSADRGPEKLFF. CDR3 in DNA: TGTGCCAGCAGTGCCGACAGGGGGCCTGAAAAACTGTTTTTT.

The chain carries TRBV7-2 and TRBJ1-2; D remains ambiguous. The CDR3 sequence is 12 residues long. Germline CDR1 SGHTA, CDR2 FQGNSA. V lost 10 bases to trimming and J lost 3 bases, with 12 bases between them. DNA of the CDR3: TGTGCCATCGACACCCGGGACTATGGCTACACCTTC. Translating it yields CAIDTRDYGYTF.

DNA of the CDR3: TGTGCCAGCAGCGTAGCTACGACAGGGACGGAGACCCAGTACTTC. As protein: CASSVATTGTETQYF. The gene calls are TRBV9 and TRBJ2-5; 7 bases match TRBD1. Trimming cost V 0 bases and J 5 bases; bases outside gene matches: 7. The CDR3 is 15 residues long. CDR1 and CDR2 (germline): SGDLS, YYNGEE.

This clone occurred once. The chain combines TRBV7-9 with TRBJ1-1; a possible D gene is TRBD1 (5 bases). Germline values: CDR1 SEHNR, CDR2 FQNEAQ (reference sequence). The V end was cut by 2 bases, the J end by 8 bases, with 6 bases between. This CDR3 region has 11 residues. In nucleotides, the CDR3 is TGTGCCAGCAGCTTATCAGGGGAAGCTTTCTTT. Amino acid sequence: CASSLSGEAFF.